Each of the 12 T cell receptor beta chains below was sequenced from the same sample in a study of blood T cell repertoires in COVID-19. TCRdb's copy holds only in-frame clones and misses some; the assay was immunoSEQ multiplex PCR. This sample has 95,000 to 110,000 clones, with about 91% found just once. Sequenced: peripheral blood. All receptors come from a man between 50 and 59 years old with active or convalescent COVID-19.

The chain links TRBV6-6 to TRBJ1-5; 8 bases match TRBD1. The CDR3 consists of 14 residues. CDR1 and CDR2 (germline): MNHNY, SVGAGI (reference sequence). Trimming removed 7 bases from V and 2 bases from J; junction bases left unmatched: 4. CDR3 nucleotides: TGTGCCAGCATCCAACAGGGGGGCAATCAGCCCCAGCATTTT. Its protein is CASIQQGGNQPQHF.

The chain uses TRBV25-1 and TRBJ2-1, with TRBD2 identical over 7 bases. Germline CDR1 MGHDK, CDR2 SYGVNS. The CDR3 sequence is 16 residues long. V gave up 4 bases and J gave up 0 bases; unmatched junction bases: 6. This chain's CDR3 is CASSVSGMSSYNEQFF. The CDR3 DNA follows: TGTGCCAGCAGTGTAAGCGGGATGAGCTCCTACAATGAGCAGTTCTTC.

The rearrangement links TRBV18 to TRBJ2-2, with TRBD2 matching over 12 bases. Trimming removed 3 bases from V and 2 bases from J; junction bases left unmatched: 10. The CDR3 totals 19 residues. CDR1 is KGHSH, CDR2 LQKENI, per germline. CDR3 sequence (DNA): TGTGCCAGCTCACCGATACGACTAGCGGGAGAGCTTAACACCGGGGAGCTGTTTTTT. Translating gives CASSPIRLAGELNTGELFF.

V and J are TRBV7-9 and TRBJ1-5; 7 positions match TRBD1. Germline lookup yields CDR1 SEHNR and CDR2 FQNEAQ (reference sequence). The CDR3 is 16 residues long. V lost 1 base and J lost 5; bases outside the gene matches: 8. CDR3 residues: CASSLVGGGEYQPQHF. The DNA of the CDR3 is TGTGCCAGCAGCTTAGTTGGAGGGGGCGAGTATCAGCCCCAGCATTTT.

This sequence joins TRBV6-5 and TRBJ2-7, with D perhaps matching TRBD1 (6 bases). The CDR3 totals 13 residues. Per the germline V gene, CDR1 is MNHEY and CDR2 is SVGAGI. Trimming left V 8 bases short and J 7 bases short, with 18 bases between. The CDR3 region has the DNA TGTGCCAGCGTTCCTACAGGGATGAGTGAGCAGTACTTC. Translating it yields CASVPTGMSEQYF.

CDR3 protein: CASSGLAGANEQFF. CDR3 DNA: TGTGCCAGCAGCGGACTAGCGGGAGCCAATGAGCAGTTCTTC. This chain joins TRBV25-1 and TRBJ2-1; 13 bases are shared with TRBD2. The CDR3 extends over 14 amino acids. Germline CDR1 reads MGHDK; CDR2 reads SYGVNS. The junction had 2 bases not matched to a gene; V was cut back by 6 bases and J by 6 bases. The whole variable domain, filled in from reference TRBV25-1 and TRBJ2-1, reads EADIYQTPRYLVIGTGKKITLECSQTMGHDKMYWYQQDPGMELHLIHYSYGVNSTEKGDLSSESTVSRIRTEHFPLTLESARPSHTSQYLCASSGLAGANEQFFGPGTRLTVL.

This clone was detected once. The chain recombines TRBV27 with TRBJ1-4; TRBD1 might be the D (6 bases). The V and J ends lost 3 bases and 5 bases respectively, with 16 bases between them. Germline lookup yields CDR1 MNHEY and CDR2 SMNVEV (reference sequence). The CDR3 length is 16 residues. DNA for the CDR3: TGTGCCAGCAGTTTCGGGAGGGGGACCGAGAATGAAAAACTGTTTTTT. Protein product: CASSFGRGTENEKLFF. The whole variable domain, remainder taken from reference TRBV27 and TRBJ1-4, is EAQVTQNPRYLITVTGKKLTVTCSQNMNHEYMSWYRQDPGLGLRQIYYSMNVEVTDKGDVPEGYKVSRKEKRNFPLILESPSPNQTSLYFCASSFGRGTENEKLFFGSGTQLSVL.

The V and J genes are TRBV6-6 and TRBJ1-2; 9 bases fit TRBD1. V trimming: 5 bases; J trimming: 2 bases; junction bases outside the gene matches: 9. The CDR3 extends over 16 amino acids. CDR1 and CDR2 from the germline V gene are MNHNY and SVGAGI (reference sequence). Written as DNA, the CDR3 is TGTGCCAGCAGTCTGAGGACAGGGGAACGGAACTATGGCTACACCTTC. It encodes CASSLRTGERNYGYTF.

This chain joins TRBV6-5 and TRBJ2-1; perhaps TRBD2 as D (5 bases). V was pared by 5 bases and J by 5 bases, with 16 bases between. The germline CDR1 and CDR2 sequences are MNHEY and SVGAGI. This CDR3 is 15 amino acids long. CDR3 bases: TGTGCCAGCAGTCCCGACTACCTATCAAACAATGAGCAGTTCTTC. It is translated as CASSPDYLSNNEQFF.

The CDR3 DNA reads as TGTGCCAGCAGTGCTATGGGGACAGCTAATTCCAATTCACCCCTCCACTTT. Residues: CASSAMGTANSNSPLHF. V and J are TRBV2 and TRBJ1-6; 7 bases are shared with TRBD1. From germline, CDR1 is SNHLY and CDR2 FYNNEI. Trimming took 4 bases from V and 7 from J; bases not matched to a gene: 13. The CDR3 is 17 residues long.

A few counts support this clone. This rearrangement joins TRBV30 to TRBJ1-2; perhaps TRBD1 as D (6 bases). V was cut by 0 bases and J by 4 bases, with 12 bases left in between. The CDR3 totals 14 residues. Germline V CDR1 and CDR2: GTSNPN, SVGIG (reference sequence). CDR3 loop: CAWSVTGIIYGYTF. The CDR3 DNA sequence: TGTGCCTGGAGTGTCACAGGGATCATCTATGGCTACACCTTC.

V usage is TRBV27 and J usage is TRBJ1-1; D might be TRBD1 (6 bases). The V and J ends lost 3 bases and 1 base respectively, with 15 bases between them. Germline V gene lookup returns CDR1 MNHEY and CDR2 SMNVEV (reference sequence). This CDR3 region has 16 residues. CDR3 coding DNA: TGTGCCAGCAGTTTGTTCAGGGGTAGGAAGAACACTGAAGCTTTCTTT. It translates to CASSLFRGRKNTEAFF.